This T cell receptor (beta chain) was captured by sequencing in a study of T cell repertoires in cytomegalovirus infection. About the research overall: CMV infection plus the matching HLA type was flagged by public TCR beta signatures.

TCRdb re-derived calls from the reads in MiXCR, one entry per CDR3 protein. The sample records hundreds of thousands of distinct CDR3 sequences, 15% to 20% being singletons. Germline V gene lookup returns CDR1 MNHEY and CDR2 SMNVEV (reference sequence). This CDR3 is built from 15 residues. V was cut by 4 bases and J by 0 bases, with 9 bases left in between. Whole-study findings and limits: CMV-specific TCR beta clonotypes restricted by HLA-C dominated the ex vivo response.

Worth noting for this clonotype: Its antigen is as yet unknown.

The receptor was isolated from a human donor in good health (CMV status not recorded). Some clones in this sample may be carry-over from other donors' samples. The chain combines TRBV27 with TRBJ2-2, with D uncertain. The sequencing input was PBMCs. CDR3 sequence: CASSSPVSNTGELFF. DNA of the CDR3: TGTGCCAGCAGTTCCCCAGTCTCGAACACCGGGGAGCTGTTTTTT.